This is a list of T cell receptor beta chains from one sample in a study of shared clonotypes between healthy human individuals. Clones were read by immunoSEQ multiplex PCR, and TCRdb kept only the in-frame ones, dropping some. The table has roughly 300,000 clones, about nine tenths seen once. Sequencing used memory CD8+ T cells sorted from blood. The receptors here all came from a man aged 18 to 29 in good health. Both conserved end residues are part of each CDR3. Each record gives: D gene, J gene, clone size, V gene, CDR3 protein, CDR3 DNA. The D gene is left open where the match is weak. Some rows mark clone size as missing; the rest say once, few, many or name a class of expanded clone.

. TRBJ2-7 few TRBV2 CASSPAASYEQYF TGTGCCAGCAGTCCAGCAGCCTCCTACGAGCAGTACTTC
. TRBJ2-1 . TRBV7-3 CASSSVAGSSYNEQFF TGTGCCAGCAGCTCAGTGGCGGGGAGCTCCTACAATGAGCAGTTCTTC
TRBD1 TRBJ2-7 . TRBV11-1 CASSQTGVYEQYF TGTGCCAGCAGCCAGACAGGGGTTTACGAGCAGTACTTC
TRBD2 TRBJ2-1 . TRBV7-9 CASSLDGAGGSSYNEQFF TGTGCCAGCAGCTTAGACGGAGCGGGGGGGAGCTCCTACAATGAGCAGTTCTTC
. TRBJ1-3 . TRBV27 CASSLGSPSSGNTIYF TGTGCCAGCAGCTTAGGAAGTCCCAGCTCTGGAAACACCATATATTTT
. TRBJ2-7 once TRBV7-9 CASSAAGLYEQYF TGTGCCAGCAGCGCAGCCGGTCTTTACGAGCAGTACTTC
. TRBJ2-3 . TRBV5-1 CASSLRGTQYF TGCGCCAGCAGCTTGCGTGGTACGCAGTATTTT
. TRBJ1-3 . TRBV5-1 CASSVADTIYF TGCGCCAGCAGCGTGGCGGACACCATATATTTT
. TRBJ2-7 once TRBV7-9 CASSLDGDEQYF TGTGCCAGCAGCTTAGACGGAGACGAGCAGTACTTC
. TRBJ2-5 . TRBV5-1 CASSIGPPGTQYF TGCGCCAGCAGCATCGGGCCGCCAGGGACCCAGTACTTC
. TRBJ2-6 . TRBV9 CASSVGGSGANVLTF TGTGCCAGCAGCGTAGGTGGATCTGGGGCCAACGTCCTGACTTTC
. TRBJ2-7 . TRBV11-1 CASSLGGTYEQYF TGTGCCAGCAGCCTCGGAGGTACCTACGAGCAGTACTTC
TRBD1 TRBJ1-5 few TRBV5-5 CASSVDRAYQPQHF TGTGCCAGCAGCGTGGACAGGGCGTATCAGCCCCAGCATTTT
TRBD2 TRBJ2-1 . TRBV7-8 CASSLAGVAGVGYNEQFF TGTGCCAGCAGCTTAGCGGGAGTAGCGGGAGTAGGGTACAATGAGCAGTTCTTC
. TRBJ1-1 . TRBV25-1 CASSEFGVVNTEAFF TGTGCCAGCAGTGAATTTGGAGTCGTGAACACTGAAGCTTTCTTT
. TRBJ2-5 . TRBV7-9 CASSLPQETQYF TGTGCCAGCAGCTTACCACAAGAGACCCAGTACTTC
TRBD1 TRBJ2-7 . TRBV13 CASSKGGQGAYEQYF TGTGCCAGCAGCAAAGGGGGACAGGGGGCGTACGAGCAGTACTTC
TRBD2 TRBJ2-3 . TRBV11-2 CASSLGLAGETDTQYF TGTGCCAGCAGCTTAGGGTTAGCGGGGGAAACAGATACGCAGTATTTT
. TRBJ2-1 . TRBV7-2 CASTPSATSYNEQFF TGTGCCAGCACCCCGTCGGCAACGAGCTACAATGAGCAGTTCTTC
. TRBJ2-7 . TRBV7-9 CASSPPQGVAYEQYF TGTGCCAGCAGCCCCCCCCAGGGCGTAGCCTACGAGCAGTACTTC
TRBD2 TRBJ2-3 . TRBV11-2 CASSFLGRALTDTQYF TGTGCCAGCAGCTTTTTGGGGAGGGCCCTCACAGATACGCAGTATTTT
. TRBJ2-3 . TRBV5-1 CASSSVGADTQYF TGCGCCAGCAGCTCCGTGGGCGCAGATACGCAGTATTTT
. TRBJ1-2 . TRBV6-1 CASSGGSGYTF TGTGCCAGCAGTGGAGGGAGTGGCTACACCTTC
TRBD1 TRBJ1-4 . TRBV7-9 CASSFWDREEKLFF TGTGCCAGCAGCTTTTGGGACAGGGAAGAAAAACTGTTTTTT
. TRBJ2-5 . TRBV13 CASSLAAELGGETQYF TGTGCCAGCAGCTTAGCAGCGGAGCTCGGAGGGGAGACCCAGTACTTC
. TRBJ2-7 once TRBV4-1 CASSQEGAEGYYEQYF TGCGCCAGCAGCCAAGAGGGTGCAGAGGGATACTACGAGCAGTACTTC
. TRBJ2-5 . TRBV7-9 CASSLGVRDTHQETQYF TGTGCCAGCAGCTTAGGTGTTCGGGACACCCACCAAGAGACCCAGTACTTC
. TRBJ2-2 . TRBV9 CASSARWTGELFF TGTGCCAGCAGCGCCCGTTGGACCGGGGAGCTGTTTTTT
. TRBJ1-3 . TRBV6-5 CASSHGPYSGNTIYF TGTGCCAGCAGCCACGGGCCATACTCTGGAAACACCATATATTTT
. TRBJ2-1 . TRBV30 CAWSAPSYNEQFF TGTGCCTGGAGTGCTCCATCCTACAATGAGCAGTTCTTC
TRBD2 TRBJ2-7 . TRBV5-4 CASSLGLAGEQYF TGTGCCAGCAGCTTGGGACTAGCTGGGGAGCAGTACTTC
. TRBJ2-7 . TRBV4-3 CASSQLPVGNEQYF TGCGCCAGCAGCCAACTGCCTGTAGGCAACGAGCAGTACTTC
. TRBJ2-7 once TRBV4-3 CASSLSVGYEQYF TGCGCCAGCAGCCTGTCTGTAGGCTACGAGCAGTACTTC
. TRBJ2-1 . TRBV5-6 CASSLGANEQFF TGTGCCAGCAGCTTGGGCGCCAATGAGCAGTTCTTC
TRBD1 TRBJ1-5 . TRBV30 CAWSETGDQPQHF TGTGCCTGGAGTGAAACAGGGGATCAGCCCCAGCATTTT
TRBD1 TRBJ2-2 . TRBV25-1 CASSAPGTGNTGELFF TGTGCCAGCAGTGCCCCCGGGACAGGGAACACCGGGGAGCTGTTTTTT
. TRBJ2-7 . TRBV5-6 CASSMLLAALYEQYF TGTGCCAGCAGCATGTTACTAGCCGCCCTCTACGAGCAGTACTTC
. TRBJ2-7 . TRBV14 CASSQKLGPLYEQYF TGTGCCAGCAGCCAAAAATTGGGACCACTCTACGAGCAGTACTTC
TRBD2 TRBJ2-1 . TRBV28 CASSRLAEDNEQFF TGTGCCAGCAGTCGACTAGCGGAGGACAATGAGCAGTTCTTC
. TRBJ2-1 . TRBV7-8 CASSLVGGYSSYNEQFF TGTGCCAGCAGCTTAGTGGGCGGGTATAGCTCCTACAATGAGCAGTTCTTC
. TRBJ1-2 many TRBV5-7 CASSLERKFNYGYTF TGTGCCAGCAGCTTGGAAAGGAAGTTTAACTATGGCTACACCTTC
TRBD2 TRBJ2-5 . TRBV11-2 CASSFKRGAQETQYF TGTGCCAGCAGCTTTAAGCGGGGGGCCCAAGAGACCCAGTACTTC
TRBD1 TRBJ2-3 . TRBV19 CASSNPYRDRLSDTQYF TGTGCCAGTAGTAATCCGTACCGGGACAGACTCTCGGATACGCAGTATTTT
TRBD2 TRBJ2-3 . TRBV5-6 CASSARESTDTQYF TGTGCCAGCAGCGCGCGGGAGAGCACAGATACGCAGTATTTT
. TRBJ2-7 . TRBV27 CASSPLFGLPPYEQYF TGTGCCAGCAGTCCGCTTTTCGGACTGCCCCCCTACGAGCAGTACTTC
TRBD1 TRBJ1-1 . TRBV2 CASREPGTATEAFF TGTGCCAGCAGAGAACCCGGGACAGCTACTGAAGCTTTCTTT
. TRBJ2-3 . TRBV7-9 CASSLSRTDTQYF TGTGCCAGCAGCTTATCCCGAACAGATACGCAGTATTTT
. TRBJ1-5 once TRBV4-1 CASSQGGQPQHF TGCGCCAGCAGCCAAGGTGGTCAGCCCCAGCATTTT
. TRBJ2-1 . TRBV27 CASTPLGDYNEQFF TGTGCCAGCACCCCCCTGGGCGACTACAATGAGCAGTTCTTC
. TRBJ1-1 . TRBV6-6 CASSSGPANTEAFF TGTGCCAGCAGTTCCGGCCCCGCAAACACTGAAGCTTTCTTT
. TRBJ2-1 . TRBV2 CASSDGGTDSYNEQFF TGTGCCAGCAGTGATGGGGGGACGGACTCCTACAATGAGCAGTTCTTC
. TRBJ1-1 . TRBV10-1 CASSDEATEAFF TGCGCCAGCAGTGATGAGGCCACTGAAGCTTTCTTT
TRBD1 TRBJ2-7 . TRBV28 CASSLWGDRASYEQYF TGTGCCAGCAGTTTATGGGGAGACAGGGCCTCCTACGAGCAGTACTTC
. TRBJ2-5 . TRBV29-1 CSVEVGYQETQYF TGCAGCGTTGAAGTTGGGTACCAAGAGACCCAGTACTTC
TRBD1 TRBJ1-6 . TRBV5-1 CASSFRQGSFNSPLHF TGCGCCAGCAGCTTCCGACAGGGGTCTTTCAATTCACCCCTCCACTTT
. TRBJ2-7 . TRBV4-3 CASSQDRQSLGEQYF TGCGCCAGCAGCCAAGACCGGCAGAGCCTGGGGGAGCAGTACTTC
. TRBJ2-7 . TRBV27 CASSPRLPYEQYF TGTGCCAGCAGTCCCAGGTTACCCTACGAGCAGTACTTC